The clone carrying this T cell receptor beta chain appeared a few times. All donors came from Russia, were Caucasian and healthy, and spanned ages roughly 6 to 100. The data were obtained in a study of blood T cells in healthy people across ages. After removal of 7 bases from V and 2 bases from J, the junction contained 13 bases not matched to a gene. The CDR3 length is 17 residues. CDR1 MNHNS and CDR2 SASEGT come from the germline V gene. PCR was performed a second time for about 7 to 11 cycles using a sample-barcoded 5' primer and a J-beta primer mix. Every single cDNA molecule received a tag from a template-switch adaptor with 12 random nucleotides. TCRdb passed the 5' RACE reads through MiXCR, listing each CDR3 protein once. The table shows 1.5 million to 1.9 million distinct CDR3 sequences, with approximately 43% occurring only once.

Sequenced input: blood. This clonotype was obtained from a woman under 30 in good health. V and J are TRBV6-1 and TRBJ2-5, with TRBD1 identical over 10 bases. Here the CDR3 reads CASTRSGQGILQETQYF. CDR3 nucleotide sequence: TGTGCCAGCACCAGGTCGGGACAGGGGATACTACAAGAGACCCAGTACTTC.